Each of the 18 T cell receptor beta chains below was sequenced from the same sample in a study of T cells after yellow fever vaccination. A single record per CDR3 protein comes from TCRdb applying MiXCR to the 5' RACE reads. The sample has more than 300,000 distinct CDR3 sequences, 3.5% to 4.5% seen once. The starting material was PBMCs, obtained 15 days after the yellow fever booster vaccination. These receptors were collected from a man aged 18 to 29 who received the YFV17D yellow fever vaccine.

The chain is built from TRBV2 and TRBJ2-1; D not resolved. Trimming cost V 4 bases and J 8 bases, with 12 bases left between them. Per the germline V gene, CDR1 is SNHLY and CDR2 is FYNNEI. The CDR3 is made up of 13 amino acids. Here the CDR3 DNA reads TGTGCCAGCAGTGTCCTAAAAGTGTATGAGCAGTTCTTC. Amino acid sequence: CASSVLKVYEQFF.

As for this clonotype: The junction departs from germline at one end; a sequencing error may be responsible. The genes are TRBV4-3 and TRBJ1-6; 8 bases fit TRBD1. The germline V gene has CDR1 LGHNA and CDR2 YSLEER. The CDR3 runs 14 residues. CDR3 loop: CASSETGAPSALHF. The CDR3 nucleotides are TGCGCCAGCAGCGAGACAGGGGCCCCTTCAGCCCTCCACTTT.

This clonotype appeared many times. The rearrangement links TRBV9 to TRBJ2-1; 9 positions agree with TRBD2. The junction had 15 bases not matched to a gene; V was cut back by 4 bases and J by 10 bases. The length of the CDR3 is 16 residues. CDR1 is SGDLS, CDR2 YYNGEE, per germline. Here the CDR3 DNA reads TGTGCCAGCAGCCCGCACTTTGCGGGGGGGCCGGGCGAGCAGTTCTTC. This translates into CASSPHFAGGPGEQFF.

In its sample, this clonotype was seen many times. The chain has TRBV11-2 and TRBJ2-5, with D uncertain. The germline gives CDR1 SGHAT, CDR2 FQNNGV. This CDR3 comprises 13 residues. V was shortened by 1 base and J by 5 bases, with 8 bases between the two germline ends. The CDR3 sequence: CASSLVIGETQYF. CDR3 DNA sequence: TGTGCCAGCAGCTTAGTAATAGGGGAGACCCAGTACTTC. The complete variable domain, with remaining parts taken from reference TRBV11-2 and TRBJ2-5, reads EAGVAQSPRYKIIEKRQSVAFWCNPISGHATLYWYQQILGQGPKLLIQFQNNGVVDDSQLPKDRFSAERLKGVDSTLKIQPAKLEDSAVYLCASSLVIGETQYFGPGTRLLVL.

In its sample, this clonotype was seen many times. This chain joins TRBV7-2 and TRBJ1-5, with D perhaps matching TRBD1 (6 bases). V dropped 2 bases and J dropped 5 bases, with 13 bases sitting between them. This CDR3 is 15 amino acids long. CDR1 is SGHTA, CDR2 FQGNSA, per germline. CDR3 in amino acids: CASSLWGREDQPQHF. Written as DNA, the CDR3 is TGTGCCAGCAGCTTATGGGGGCGGGAAGATCAGCCCCAGCATTTT.

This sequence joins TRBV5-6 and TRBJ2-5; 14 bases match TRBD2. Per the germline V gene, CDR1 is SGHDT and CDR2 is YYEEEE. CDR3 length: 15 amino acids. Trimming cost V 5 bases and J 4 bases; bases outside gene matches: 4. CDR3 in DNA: TGTGCCAGCAGGGTGGGACTAGCGGGGGCAGAGACCCAGTACTTC. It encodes CASRVGLAGAETQYF.

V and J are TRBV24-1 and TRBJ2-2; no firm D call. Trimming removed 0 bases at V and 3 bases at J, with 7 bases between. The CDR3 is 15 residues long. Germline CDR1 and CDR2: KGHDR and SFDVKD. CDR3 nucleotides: TGTGCCACCAGTGATTTGCCCAGACACACCGGGGAGCTGTTTTTT. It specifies CATSDLPRHTGELFF.

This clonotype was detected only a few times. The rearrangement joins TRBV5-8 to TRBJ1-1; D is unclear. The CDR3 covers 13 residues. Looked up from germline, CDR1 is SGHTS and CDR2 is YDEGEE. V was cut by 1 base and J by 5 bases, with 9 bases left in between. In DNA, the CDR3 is TGTGCCAGCAGCTTGCTCCGCAGGACTGAAGCTTTCTTT. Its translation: CASSLLRRTEAFF.

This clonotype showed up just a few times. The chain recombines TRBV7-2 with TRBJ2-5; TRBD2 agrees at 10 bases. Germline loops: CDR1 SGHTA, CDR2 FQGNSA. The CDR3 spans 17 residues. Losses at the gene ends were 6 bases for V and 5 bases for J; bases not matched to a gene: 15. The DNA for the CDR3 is TGTGCCAGCAGTACCGCGGTAGCGGGGGGCGGGGAGGAGACCCAGTACTTC. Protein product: CASSTAVAGGGEETQYF.

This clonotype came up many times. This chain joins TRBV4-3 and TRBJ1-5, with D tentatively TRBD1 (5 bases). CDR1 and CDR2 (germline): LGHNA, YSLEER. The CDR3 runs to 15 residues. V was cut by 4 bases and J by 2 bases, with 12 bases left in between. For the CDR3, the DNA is TGCGCCAGCAGCCGGGACCGGGGTGGCAATCAGCCCCAGCATTTT. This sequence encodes CASSRDRGGNQPQHF.

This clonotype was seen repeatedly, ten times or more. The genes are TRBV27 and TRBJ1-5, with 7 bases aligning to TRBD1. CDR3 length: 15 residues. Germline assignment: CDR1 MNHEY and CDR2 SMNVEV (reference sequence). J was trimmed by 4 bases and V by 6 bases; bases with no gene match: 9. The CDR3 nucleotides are TGTGCCAGCAGCCCTCTGACAGGGAGTAATCAGCCCCAGCATTTT. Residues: CASSPLTGSNQPQHF.

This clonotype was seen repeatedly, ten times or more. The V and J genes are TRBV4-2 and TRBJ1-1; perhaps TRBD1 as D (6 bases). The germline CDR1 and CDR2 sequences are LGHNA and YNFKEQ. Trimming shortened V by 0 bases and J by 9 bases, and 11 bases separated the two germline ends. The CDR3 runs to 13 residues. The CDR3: CASSQEQGYKAFF. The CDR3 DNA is TGTGCCAGCAGCCAAGAACAGGGTTACAAAGCTTTCTTT.

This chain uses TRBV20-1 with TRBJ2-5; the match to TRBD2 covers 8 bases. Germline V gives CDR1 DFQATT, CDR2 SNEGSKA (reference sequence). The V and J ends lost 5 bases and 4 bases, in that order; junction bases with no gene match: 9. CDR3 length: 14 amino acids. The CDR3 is CSAGSGRERETQYF. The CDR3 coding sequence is TGCAGTGCTGGGAGCGGGAGAGAAAGAGAGACCCAGTACTTC.

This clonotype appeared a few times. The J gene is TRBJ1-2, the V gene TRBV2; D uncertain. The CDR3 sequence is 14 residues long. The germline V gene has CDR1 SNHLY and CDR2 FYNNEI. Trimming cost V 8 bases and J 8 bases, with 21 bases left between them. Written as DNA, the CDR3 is TGTGCCAGCGGAGGGATTACAGAAACAAGAGGCTACACCTTC. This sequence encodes CASGGITETRGYTF.

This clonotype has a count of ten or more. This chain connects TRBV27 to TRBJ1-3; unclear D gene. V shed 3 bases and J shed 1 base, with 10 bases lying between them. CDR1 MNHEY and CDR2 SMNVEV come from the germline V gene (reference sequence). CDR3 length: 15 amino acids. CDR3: CASSLSANSGNTIYF. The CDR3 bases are TGTGCCAGCAGTTTGTCAGCGAATTCTGGAAACACCATATATTTT.

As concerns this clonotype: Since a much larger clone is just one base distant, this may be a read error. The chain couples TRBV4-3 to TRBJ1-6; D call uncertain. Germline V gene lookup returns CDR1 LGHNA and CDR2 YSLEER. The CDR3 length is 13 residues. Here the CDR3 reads CASSQDTVPPPHF. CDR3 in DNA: TGCGCCAGCAGCCAAGATACGGTTCCACCCCCCCACTTT.

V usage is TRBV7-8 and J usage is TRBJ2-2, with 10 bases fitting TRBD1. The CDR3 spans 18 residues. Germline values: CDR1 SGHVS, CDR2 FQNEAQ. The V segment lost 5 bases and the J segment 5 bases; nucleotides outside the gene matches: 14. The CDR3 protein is CASSLLTRDRGRTGELFF. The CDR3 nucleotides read TGTGCCAGCAGCCTCCTGACCCGGGACAGGGGACGGACCGGGGAGCTGTTTTTT.

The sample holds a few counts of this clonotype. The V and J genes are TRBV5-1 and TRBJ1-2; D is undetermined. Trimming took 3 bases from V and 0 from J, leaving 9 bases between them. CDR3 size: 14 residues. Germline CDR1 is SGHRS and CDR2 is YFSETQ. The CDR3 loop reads CASSSWSPNYGYTF. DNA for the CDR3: TGCGCCAGCAGCTCTTGGAGCCCTAACTATGGCTACACCTTC.